These 13 T cell receptor beta chains came from one sample sequenced in a study of shared clonotypes between healthy human individuals. Sequencing used immunoSEQ multiplex PCR; TCRdb keeps in-frame clones, though not all of them. The data show 2 million to 3 million clones, with 80% to 95% seen just once and roughly 0.39% held by the top ten. Sequenced material: naive CD4+ T cells from PBMCs. Subset of the sample: CD45RA+ positively selected. These TCRs come from a man aged 18 to 30 in good health. Some clones in this sample may be carry-over from other donors' samples.

The chain has TRBV28 and TRBJ1-2; 11 bases are shared with TRBD1. With 2 bases clipped from V and 8 bases from J, the junction kept 7 bases outside the gene matches. CDR1 MDHEN and CDR2 SYDVKM come from the germline V gene. The CDR3 totals 15 residues. The CDR3 protein is CASSLTGQGAQGYTF. CDR3 DNA sequence: TGTGCCAGCAGTTTAACCGGACAGGGGGCGCAGGGCTACACCTTC.

Regarding this clone: Distinct nucleotide sequences in the sample also encode this CDR3. The chain combines TRBV28 with TRBJ1-5; 10 positions match TRBD1. The CDR3 length is 14 residues. In germline, CDR1 is MDHEN, CDR2 SYDVKM. V dropped 3 bases and J dropped 7; count of bases not matched to a gene: 3. The CDR3 DNA reads TGTGCCAGCAGTTTGGACAGGGGGAAACAGCCCCAGCATTTT. Translation gives CASSLDRGKQPQHF.

The chain employs TRBV20-1 and TRBJ1-2; D is possibly TRBD1 (5 bases). CDR3 length: 11 amino acids. Trimming left V 5 bases short and J 8 bases short, with 12 bases between. Germline V CDR1 and CDR2: DFQATT, SNEGSKA (reference sequence). The CDR3 sequence: CSAPGVRGYTF. Here the CDR3 DNA reads TGCAGTGCTCCGGGGGTAAGGGGCTACACCTTC.

The chain recombines TRBV28 with TRBJ2-1, with 8 bases that match TRBD2. Germline V gene sequence: CDR1 MDHEN, CDR2 SYDVKM. V shed 4 bases, J shed 4 bases, and the junction held 9 bases outside the gene matches. The length of the CDR3 is 16 residues. As DNA, the CDR3 is TGTGCCAGCAGTTCGAACCCGACTAGCGCTTACAATGAGCAGTTCTTC. It encodes CASSSNPTSAYNEQFF.

This clone was counted between two and nine times. The chain is built from TRBV10-1 and TRBJ1-1; 8 nucleotides line up with TRBD1. The J segment lost 0 bases and the V segment lost 6 bases, leaving 3 bases of the junction unmatched. Germline V lookup: CDR1 WNHNN, CDR2 SYGVQD (reference sequence). The length of the CDR3 is 14 residues. The DNA of the CDR3 is TGCGCCAGCAGCCAGACAGGGGTGAACACTGAAGCTTTCTTT. As protein: CASSQTGVNTEAFF.

The chain links TRBV9 to TRBJ2-1; 8 bases match TRBD1. From germline, CDR1 is SGDLS and CDR2 YYNGEE. V shed 3 bases and J 12 bases; nucleotides not matched to a gene: 5. The CDR3 length is 12 residues. The CDR3: CASSGGGQGQFF. The CDR3 DNA reads TGTGCCAGCAGCGGCGGAGGACAGGGGCAGTTCTTC. Looking up the rest from reference TRBV9 and TRBJ2-1 gives the full variable domain: DSGVTQTPKHLITATGQRVTLRCSPRSGDLSVYWYQQSLDQGLQFLIQYYNGEERAKGNILERFSAQQFPDLHSELNLSSLELGDSALYFCASSGGGQGQFFGPGTRLTVL.

There are a few counts of this clone. V is TRBV27 and J is TRBJ1-2; D call uncertain. The germline CDR1 and CDR2 sequences are MNHEY and SMNVEV (reference sequence). The CDR3 is 11 residues long. Trimming took off 8 bases at V and 5 bases at J, with 9 bases between the two ends. CDR3 bases: TGTGCCAGCTACGGAGGATATGGCTACACCTTC. Protein sequence: CASYGGYGYTF.

This chain joins TRBV2 and TRBJ2-1; 11 nucleotides align to TRBD2. J lost 4 bases, V lost 6 bases, and 11 bases had no gene match. Germline assignment: CDR1 SNHLY and CDR2 FYNNEI. This CDR3 is 17 amino acids long. This chain's CDR3 is CASSPGMTSGAYNEQFF. DNA for the CDR3: TGTGCCAGCAGCCCTGGTATGACTAGCGGGGCGTACAATGAGCAGTTCTTC.

The CDR3, as DNA: TGTGCTAGTGGCCCGGGACTAGCGGGAGTTCATCCCGGGGAGCTGTTTTTT. Encoded protein: CASGPGLAGVHPGELFF. V usage is TRBV12-5 and J usage is TRBJ2-2, with 14 bases fitting TRBD2. Trimming took 6 bases from V and 6 from J; bases not matched to a gene: 9. This CDR3 has 17 amino acids. CDR1 and CDR2 from the germline V gene are LGHNT and FRNRAP.

The rearrangement joins TRBV4-3 to TRBJ2-7; 13 bases are a match to TRBD2. The CDR3 extends over 15 amino acids. Germline V gene data show CDR1 as LGHNA and CDR2 as YSLEER. The J segment lost 1 base and the V segment lost 3 bases, leaving 0 bases of the junction unmatched. CDR3 protein: CASSQTSGGSYEQYF. The CDR3 coding sequence is TGCGCCAGCAGCCAGACTAGCGGGGGGTCCTACGAGCAGTACTTC.

The chain carries TRBV9 and TRBJ2-2; 8 nucleotides match TRBD2. V lost 7 bases and J lost 1; bases outside the gene matches: 12. The CDR3 sequence is 17 residues long. Germline V CDR1 and CDR2: SGDLS, YYNGEE. CDR3 loop: CASSPRGGPRNTGELFF. Written as DNA, the CDR3 is TGTGCCAGCTCCCCACGGGGGGGCCCTCGGAACACCGGGGAGCTGTTTTTT.

Regarding this clone: Other nucleotide sequences from this sample produce the same CDR3. The chain links TRBV5-1 to TRBJ1-2, with D hard to call. The V gene lost 0 bases and the J gene lost 1 base, with 10 bases spanning the gap. The CDR3 length is 15 residues. Germline V gene sequence: CDR1 SGHRS, CDR2 YFSETQ. CDR3: CASSLGTAINYGYTF. DNA of the CDR3: TGCGCCAGCAGCTTGGGGACGGCAATTAACTATGGCTACACCTTC.

V gene TRBV28 combines with J gene TRBJ1-2, with D uncertain. With 6 bases removed from V and 2 bases from J, the gap between germline ends came to 10 bases. Per the germline V gene, CDR1 is MDHEN and CDR2 is SYDVKM. CDR3 length: 13 residues. The CDR3 DNA sequence: TGTGCCAGCAGGAACGGTCGCAACTATGGCTACACCTTC. Residues: CASRNGRNYGYTF.